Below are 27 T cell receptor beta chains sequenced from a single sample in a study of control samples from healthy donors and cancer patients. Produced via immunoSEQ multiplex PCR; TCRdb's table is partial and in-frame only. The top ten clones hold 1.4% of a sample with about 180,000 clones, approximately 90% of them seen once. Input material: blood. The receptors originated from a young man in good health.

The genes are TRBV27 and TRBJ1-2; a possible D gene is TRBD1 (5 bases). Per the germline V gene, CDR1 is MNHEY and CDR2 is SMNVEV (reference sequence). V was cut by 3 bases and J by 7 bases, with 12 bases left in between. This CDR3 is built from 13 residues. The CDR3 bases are TGTGCCAGCAGTTTGAGGGTCGGGACTGGCTACACCTTC. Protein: CASSLRVGTGYTF.

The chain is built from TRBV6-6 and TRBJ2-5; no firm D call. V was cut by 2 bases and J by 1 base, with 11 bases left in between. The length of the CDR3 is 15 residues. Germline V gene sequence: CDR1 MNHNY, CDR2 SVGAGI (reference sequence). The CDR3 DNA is TGTGCCAGCAGTTACCTCTTGTTAGCCCAAGAGACCCAGTACTTC. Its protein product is CASSYLLLAQETQYF.

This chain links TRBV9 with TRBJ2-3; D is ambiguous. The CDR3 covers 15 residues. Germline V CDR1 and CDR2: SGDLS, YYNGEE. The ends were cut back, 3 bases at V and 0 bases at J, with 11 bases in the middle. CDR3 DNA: TGTGCCAGCAGCGACGATGTGGGTAGCACAGATACGCAGTATTTT. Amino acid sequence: CASSDDVGSTDTQYF.

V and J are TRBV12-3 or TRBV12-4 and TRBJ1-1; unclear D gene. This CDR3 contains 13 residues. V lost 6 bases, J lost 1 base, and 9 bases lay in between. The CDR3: CASRYSENTEAFF. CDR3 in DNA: TGTGCCAGCAGATACAGCGAGAACACTGAAGCTTTCTTT.

CDR3 in amino acids: CASSLYRGNDEQYF. Here the CDR3 DNA reads TGCGCCAGCAGCTTGTACAGGGGGAACGACGAGCAGTACTTC. V usage is TRBV5-1 and J usage is TRBJ2-7; 8 nucleotides line up with TRBD1. Trimming removed 1 base from V and 5 bases from J; junction bases left unmatched: 5. The CDR3 spans 14 residues. CDR1 and CDR2 from the germline V gene are SGHRS and YFSETQ.

CDR3 bases: TGTGCCTGGAGTGTTAACAGTTGGGCCCAAGAGACCCAGTACTTC. Protein: CAWSVNSWAQETQYF. This chain joins TRBV30 and TRBJ2-5; D is undetermined. The CDR3 extends over 15 amino acids. Per the germline V gene, CDR1 is GTSNPN and CDR2 is SVGIG (reference sequence). V was pared by 0 bases and J by 1 base, with 12 bases between.

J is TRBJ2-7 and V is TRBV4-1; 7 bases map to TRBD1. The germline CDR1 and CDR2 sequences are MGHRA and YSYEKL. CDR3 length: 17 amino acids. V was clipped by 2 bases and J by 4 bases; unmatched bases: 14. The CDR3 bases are TGCGCCAGCAGCCAACCCCGGGACAGTCGGAAGAAGTACGAGCAGTACTTC. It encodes CASSQPRDSRKKYEQYF.

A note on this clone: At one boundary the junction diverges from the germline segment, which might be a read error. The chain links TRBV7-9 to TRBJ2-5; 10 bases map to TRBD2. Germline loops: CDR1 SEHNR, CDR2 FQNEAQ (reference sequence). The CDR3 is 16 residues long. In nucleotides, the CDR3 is TGTGCCAGCAGCCTAGCGGGAGCGGGGGCGAAAGAGACCCAGTACTTC. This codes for CASSLAGAGAKETQYF.

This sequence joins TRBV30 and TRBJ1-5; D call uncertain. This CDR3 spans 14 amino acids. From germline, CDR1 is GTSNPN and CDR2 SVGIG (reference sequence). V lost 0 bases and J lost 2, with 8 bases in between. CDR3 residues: CAWSVRGRNQPQHF. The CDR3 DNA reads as TGTGCCTGGAGTGTCCGCGGCCGCAATCAGCCCCAGCATTTT.

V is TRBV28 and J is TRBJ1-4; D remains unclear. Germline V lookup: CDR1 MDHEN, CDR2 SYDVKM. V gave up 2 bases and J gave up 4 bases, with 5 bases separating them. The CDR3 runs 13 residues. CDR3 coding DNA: TGTGCCAGCAGTTTAACCGTTAATGAAAAACTGTTTTTT. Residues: CASSLTVNEKLFF.

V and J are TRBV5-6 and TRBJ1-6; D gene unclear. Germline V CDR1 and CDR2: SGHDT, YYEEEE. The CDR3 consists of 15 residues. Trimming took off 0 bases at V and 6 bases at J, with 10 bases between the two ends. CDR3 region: CASSLAGIGNSPLHF. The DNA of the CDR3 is TGTGCCAGCAGCTTGGCTGGTATAGGTAATTCACCCCTCCACTTT.

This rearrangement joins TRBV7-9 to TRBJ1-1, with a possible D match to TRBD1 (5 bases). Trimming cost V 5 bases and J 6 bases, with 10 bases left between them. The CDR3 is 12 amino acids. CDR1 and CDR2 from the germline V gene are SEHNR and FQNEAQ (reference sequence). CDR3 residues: CASSRGGPEAFF. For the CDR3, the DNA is TGTGCCAGCAGCCGGGGGGGACCTGAAGCTTTCTTT.

The CDR3 DNA is TGTGCCAGCAGTTTAGCAACAGGGGGCGAAGGCTACACCTTC. It codes for CASSLATGGEGYTF. The rearrangement uses TRBV28 and TRBJ1-2, with 9 bases matching TRBD1. There are 14 residues in the CDR3. The ends lost 2 bases at V and 8 bases at J; junction bases unmatched: 6. Germline loops: CDR1 MDHEN, CDR2 SYDVKM.

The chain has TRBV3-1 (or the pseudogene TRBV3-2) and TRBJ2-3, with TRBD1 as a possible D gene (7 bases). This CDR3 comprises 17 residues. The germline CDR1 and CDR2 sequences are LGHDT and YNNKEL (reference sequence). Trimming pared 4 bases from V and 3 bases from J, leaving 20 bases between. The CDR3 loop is CASSPHREGAGTDTQYF. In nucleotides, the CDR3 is TGTGCCAGCAGCCCTCATAGAGAGGGGGCGGGGACAGATACGCAGTATTTT.

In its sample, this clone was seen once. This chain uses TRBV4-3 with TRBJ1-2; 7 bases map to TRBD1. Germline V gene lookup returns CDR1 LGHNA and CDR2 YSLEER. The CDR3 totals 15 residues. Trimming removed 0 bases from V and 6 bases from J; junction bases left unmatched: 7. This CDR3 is CASSQEPRGDDGYTF. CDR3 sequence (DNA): TGCGCCAGCAGCCAAGAGCCCAGGGGGGATGATGGCTACACCTTC.

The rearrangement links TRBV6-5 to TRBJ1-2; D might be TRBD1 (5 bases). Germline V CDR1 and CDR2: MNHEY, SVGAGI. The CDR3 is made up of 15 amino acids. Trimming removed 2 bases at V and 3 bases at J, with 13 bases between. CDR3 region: CASSYLHPRDYGYTF. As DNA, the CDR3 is TGTGCCAGCAGTTACCTACACCCCAGGGACTATGGCTACACCTTC.

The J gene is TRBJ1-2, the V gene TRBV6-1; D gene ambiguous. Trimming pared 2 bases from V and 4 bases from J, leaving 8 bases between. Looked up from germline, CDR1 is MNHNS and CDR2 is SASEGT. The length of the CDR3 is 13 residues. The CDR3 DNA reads TGTGCCAGCAGTGAAAGGACGCTCTATGGCTACACCTTC. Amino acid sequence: CASSERTLYGYTF.

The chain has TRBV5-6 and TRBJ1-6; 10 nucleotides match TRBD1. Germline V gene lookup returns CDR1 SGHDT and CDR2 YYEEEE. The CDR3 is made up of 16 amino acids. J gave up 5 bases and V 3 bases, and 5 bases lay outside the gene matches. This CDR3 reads CASSSGTGVNNSPLHF. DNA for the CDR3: TGTGCCAGCAGCTCCGGGACAGGGGTTAATAATTCACCCCTCCACTTT.

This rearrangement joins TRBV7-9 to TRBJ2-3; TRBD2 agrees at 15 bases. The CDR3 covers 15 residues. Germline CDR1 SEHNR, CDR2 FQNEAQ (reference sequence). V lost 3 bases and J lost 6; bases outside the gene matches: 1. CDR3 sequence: CASSFGTSGRDTQYF. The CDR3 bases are TGTGCCAGCAGCTTTGGGACTAGCGGGAGGGATACGCAGTATTTT.

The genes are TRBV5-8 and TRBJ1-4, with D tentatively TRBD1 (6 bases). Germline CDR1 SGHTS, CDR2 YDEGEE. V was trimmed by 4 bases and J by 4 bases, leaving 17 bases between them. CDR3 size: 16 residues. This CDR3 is CASSHPRGLFNEKLFF. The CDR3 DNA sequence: TGTGCCAGCAGCCACCCGAGGGGGTTATTTAATGAAAAACTGTTTTTT.

The CDR3 loop is CASSRGTGGWNEQFF. As DNA, the CDR3 is TGTGCCAGCAGTCGGGGGACAGGGGGGTGGAATGAGCAGTTCTTC. The gene calls are TRBV27 and TRBJ2-1; 11 bases line up with TRBD1. CDR1 MNHEY and CDR2 SMNVEV come from the germline V gene (reference sequence). The CDR3 length is 15 residues. Germline trimming cut 5 bases from V and 7 bases from J; bases unmatched to any gene: 7.

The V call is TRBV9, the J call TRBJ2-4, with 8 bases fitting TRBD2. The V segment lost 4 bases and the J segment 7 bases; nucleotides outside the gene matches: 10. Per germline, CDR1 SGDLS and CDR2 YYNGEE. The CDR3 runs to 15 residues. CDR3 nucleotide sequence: TGTGCCAGCAGCCCTATGAGGGCTAGCGGGAACATTCAGTACTTC. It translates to CASSPMRASGNIQYF.

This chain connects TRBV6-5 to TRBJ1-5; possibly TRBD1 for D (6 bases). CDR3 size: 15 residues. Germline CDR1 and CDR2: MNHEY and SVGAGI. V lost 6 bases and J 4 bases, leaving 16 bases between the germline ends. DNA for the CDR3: TGTGCCAGCAGGATAGGGGGACGGGTGAATCAGCCCCAGCATTTT. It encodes CASRIGGRVNQPQHF.

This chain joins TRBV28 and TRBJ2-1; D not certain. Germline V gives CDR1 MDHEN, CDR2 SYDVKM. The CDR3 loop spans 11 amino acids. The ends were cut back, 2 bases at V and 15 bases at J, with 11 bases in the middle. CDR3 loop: CASSLDNLWFF. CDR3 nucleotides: TGTGCCAGCAGTTTAGACAACTTGTGGTTCTTC.

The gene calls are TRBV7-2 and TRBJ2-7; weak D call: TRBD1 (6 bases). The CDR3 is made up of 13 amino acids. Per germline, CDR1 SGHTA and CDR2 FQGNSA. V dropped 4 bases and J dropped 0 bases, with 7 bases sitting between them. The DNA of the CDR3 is TGTGCCAGCAGCTCGGACAGCTCCTACGAGCAGTACTTC. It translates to CASSSDSSYEQYF.

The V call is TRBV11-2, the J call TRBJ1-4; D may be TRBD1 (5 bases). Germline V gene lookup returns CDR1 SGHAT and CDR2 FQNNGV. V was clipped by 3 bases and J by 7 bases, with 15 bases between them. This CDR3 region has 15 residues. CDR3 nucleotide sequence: TGTGCCAGCAGCTTTCACGGCCAGGGCGGTGAAAAACTGTTTTTT. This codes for CASSFHGQGGEKLFF.

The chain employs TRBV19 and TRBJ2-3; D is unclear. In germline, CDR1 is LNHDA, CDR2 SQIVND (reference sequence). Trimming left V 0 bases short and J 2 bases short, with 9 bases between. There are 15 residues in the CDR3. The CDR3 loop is CASSIEGLNTDTQYF. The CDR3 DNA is TGTGCCAGTAGTATAGAGGGCCTAAACACAGATACGCAGTATTTT.